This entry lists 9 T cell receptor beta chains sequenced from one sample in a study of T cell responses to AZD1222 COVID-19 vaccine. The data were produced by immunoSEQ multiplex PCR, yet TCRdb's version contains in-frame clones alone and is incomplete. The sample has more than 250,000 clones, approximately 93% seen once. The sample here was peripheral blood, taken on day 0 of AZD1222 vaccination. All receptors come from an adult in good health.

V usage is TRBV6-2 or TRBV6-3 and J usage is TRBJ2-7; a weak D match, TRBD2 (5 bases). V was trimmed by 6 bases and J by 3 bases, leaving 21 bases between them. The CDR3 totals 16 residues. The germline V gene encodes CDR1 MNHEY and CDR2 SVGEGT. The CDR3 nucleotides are TGTGCCAGCAGCTCGGAGGACGGGGTGTTCGGCTACGAGCAGTACTTC. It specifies CASSSEDGVFGYEQYF.

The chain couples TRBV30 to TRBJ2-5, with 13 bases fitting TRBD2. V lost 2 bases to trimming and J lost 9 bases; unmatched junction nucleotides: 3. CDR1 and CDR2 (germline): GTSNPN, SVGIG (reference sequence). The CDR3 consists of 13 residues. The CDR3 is CAWSKLAGGAQYF. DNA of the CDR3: TGTGCCTGGAGTAAACTAGCGGGAGGGGCCCAGTACTTC.

The CDR3 is CASSLTQWDQPQHF. The CDR3 DNA follows: TGTGCCAGCAGTTTAACGCAGTGGGATCAGCCCCAGCATTTT. J is TRBJ1-5 and V is TRBV28; D call uncertain. The CDR3 is 14 amino acids. Germline-derived CDR1 and CDR2 are MDHEN and SYDVKM. Trimming shortened V by 2 bases and J by 5 bases, and 10 bases separated the two germline ends.

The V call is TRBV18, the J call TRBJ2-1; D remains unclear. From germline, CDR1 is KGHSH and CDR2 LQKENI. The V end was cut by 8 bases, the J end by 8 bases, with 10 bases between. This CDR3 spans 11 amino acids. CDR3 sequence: CASGRGDEQFF. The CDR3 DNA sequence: TGTGCCAGCGGGCGTGGGGATGAGCAGTTCTTC.

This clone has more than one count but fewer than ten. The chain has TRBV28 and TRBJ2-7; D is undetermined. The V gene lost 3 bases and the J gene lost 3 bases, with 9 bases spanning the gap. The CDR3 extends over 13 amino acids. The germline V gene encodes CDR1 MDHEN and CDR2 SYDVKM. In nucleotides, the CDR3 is TGTGCCAGCAGTTTCCAAGGAGTCTACGAGCAGTACTTC. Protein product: CASSFQGVYEQYF.

CDR3 protein: CAIRPSFLGNTIYF. DNA of the CDR3: TGTGCCATCAGGCCTTCTTTTCTCGGAAACACCATATATTTT. This sequence joins TRBV10-3 and TRBJ1-3; no definite D call. Germline lookup yields CDR1 ENHRY and CDR2 SYGVKD. This CDR3 spans 14 amino acids. V lost 6 bases and J 4 bases, leaving 13 bases between the germline ends.

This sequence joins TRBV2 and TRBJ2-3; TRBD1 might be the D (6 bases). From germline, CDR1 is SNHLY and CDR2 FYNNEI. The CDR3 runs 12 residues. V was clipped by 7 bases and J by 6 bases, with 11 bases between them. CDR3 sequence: CASISGDDTQYF. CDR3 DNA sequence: TGTGCCAGCATTTCAGGGGATGATACGCAGTATTTT.

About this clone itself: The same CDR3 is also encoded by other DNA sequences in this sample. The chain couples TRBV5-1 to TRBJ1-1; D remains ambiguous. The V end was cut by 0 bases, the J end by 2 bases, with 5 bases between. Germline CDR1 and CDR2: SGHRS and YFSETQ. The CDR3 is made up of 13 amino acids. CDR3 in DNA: TGCGCCAGCAGCTTGGAGGGTAACACTGAAGCTTTCTTT. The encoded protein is CASSLEGNTEAFF.

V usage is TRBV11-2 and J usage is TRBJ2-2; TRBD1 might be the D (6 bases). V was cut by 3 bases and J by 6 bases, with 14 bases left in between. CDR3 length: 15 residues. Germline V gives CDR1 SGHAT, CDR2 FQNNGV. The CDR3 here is CASSFKGEGAGELFF. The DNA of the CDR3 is TGTGCCAGCAGCTTTAAGGGGGAAGGGGCCGGGGAGCTGTTTTTT. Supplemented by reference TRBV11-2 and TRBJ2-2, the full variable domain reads EAGVAQSPRYKIIEKRQSVAFWCNPISGHATLYWYQQILGQGPKLLIQFQNNGVVDDSQLPKDRFSAERLKGVDSTLKIQPAKLEDSAVYLCASSFKGEGAGELFFGEGSRLTVL.